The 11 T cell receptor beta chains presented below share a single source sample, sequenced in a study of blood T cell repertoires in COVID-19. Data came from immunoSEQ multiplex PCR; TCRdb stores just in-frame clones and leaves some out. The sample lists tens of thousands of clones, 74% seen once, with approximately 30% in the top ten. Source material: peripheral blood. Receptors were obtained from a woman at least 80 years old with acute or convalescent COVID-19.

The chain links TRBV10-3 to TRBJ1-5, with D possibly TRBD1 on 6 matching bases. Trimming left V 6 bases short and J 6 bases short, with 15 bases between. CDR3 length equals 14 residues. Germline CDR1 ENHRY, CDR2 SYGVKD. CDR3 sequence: CAISRGTRGQPQHF. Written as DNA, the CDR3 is TGTGCCATCAGCAGGGGTACGAGAGGTCAGCCCCAGCATTTT.

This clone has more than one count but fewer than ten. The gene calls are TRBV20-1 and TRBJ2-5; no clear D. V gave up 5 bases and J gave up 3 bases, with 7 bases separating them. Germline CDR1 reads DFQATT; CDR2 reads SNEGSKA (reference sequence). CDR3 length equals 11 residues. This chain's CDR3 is CSAPLKETQYF. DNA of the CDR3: TGCAGTGCTCCACTAAAAGAGACCCAGTACTTC.

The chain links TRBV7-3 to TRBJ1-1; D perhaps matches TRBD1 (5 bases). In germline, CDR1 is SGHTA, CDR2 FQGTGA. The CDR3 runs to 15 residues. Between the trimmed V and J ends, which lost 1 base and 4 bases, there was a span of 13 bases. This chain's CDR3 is CASSLMRGASTEAFF. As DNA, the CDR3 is TGTGCCAGCAGCTTAATGCGTGGGGCCAGCACTGAAGCTTTCTTT.

This CDR3 reads CASSLVVGGELFF. The CDR3 bases are TGTGCCAGCAGCTTGGTCGTTGGGGGGGAACTGTTTTTT. The rearrangement uses TRBV5-6 and TRBJ1-4, with a tentative D call TRBD1 (5 bases). V lost 0 bases and J 12 bases, leaving 12 bases between the germline ends. The V gene's germline CDR1 is SGHDT and CDR2 YYEEEE. The CDR3 runs 13 residues.

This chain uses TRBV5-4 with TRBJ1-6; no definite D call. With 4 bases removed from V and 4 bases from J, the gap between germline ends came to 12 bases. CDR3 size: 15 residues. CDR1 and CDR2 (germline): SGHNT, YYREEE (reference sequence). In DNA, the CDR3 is TGTGCCAGCAGCCCGGCGGGCGCATATAATTCACCCCTCCACTTT. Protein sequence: CASSPAGAYNSPLHF. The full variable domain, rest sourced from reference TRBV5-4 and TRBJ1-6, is ETGVTQSPTHLIKTRGQQVTLRCSSQSGHNTVSWYQQALGQGPQFIFQYYREEENGRGNFPPRFSGLQFPNYSSELNVNALELDDSALYLCASSPAGAYNSPLHFGNGTRLTVT.

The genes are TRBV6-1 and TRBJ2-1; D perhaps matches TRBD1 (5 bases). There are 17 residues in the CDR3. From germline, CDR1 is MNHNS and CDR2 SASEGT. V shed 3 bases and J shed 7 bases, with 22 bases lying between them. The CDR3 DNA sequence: TGTGCCAGCAGTGATACAGTAGGGTCCCCATACAGGAATGAGCAGTTCTTC. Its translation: CASSDTVGSPYRNEQFF.

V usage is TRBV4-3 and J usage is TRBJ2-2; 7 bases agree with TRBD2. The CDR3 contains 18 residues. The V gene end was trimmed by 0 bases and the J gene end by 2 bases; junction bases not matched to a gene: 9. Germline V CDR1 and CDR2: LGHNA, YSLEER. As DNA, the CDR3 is TGCGCCAGCAGCCAAGAGGCTTCGGCTAGCGGTAACACCGGGGAGCTGTTTTTT. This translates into CASSQEASASGNTGELFF.

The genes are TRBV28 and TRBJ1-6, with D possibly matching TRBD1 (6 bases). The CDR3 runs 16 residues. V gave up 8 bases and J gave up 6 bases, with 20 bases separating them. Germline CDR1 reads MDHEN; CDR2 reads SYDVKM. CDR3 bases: TGTGCCAGCCACCCGAGGGGCGGGGGCGGTAATTCACCCCTCCACTTT. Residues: CASHPRGGGGNSPLHF.

The CDR3, as DNA: TGTGCCAGCAGCTTTACAGGGAACTCCTACAATGAGCAGTTCTTC. Translated: CASSFTGNSYNEQFF. The chain uses TRBV7-9 and TRBJ2-1; a weak D match, TRBD1 (6 bases). Germline V gives CDR1 SEHNR, CDR2 FQNEAQ (reference sequence). The V and J ends lost 3 bases and 0 bases respectively, with 9 bases between them. The CDR3 is made up of 15 amino acids.

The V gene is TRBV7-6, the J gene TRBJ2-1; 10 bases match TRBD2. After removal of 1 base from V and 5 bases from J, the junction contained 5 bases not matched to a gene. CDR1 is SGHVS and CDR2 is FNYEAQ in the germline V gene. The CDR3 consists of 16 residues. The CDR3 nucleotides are TGTGCCAGCAGCTTAGAGGGCCTAGCGGGGGACAATGAGCAGTTCTTC. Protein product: CASSLEGLAGDNEQFF. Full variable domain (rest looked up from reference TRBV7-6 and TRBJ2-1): GAGVSQSPRYKVTKRGQDVALRCDPISGHVSLYWYRQALGQGPEFLTYFNYEAQQDKSGLPNDRFSAERPEGSISTLTIQRTEQRDSAMYRCASSLEGLAGDNEQFFGPGTRLTVL.

The CDR3 loop reads CASSWGLRTSGLYNEQFF. The CDR3 DNA reads as TGCGCCAGCAGCTGGGGACTGAGGACTAGCGGATTATACAATGAGCAGTTCTTC. This chain connects TRBV5-1 to TRBJ2-1, with 10 bases lining up with TRBD2. V lost 3 bases and J lost 4; bases outside the gene matches: 13. Germline V gene data show CDR1 as SGHRS and CDR2 as YFSETQ. This CDR3 spans 18 amino acids.